One sample yielded the 5 T cell receptor beta chains listed below, sequenced in a study of T cells of healthy individuals. TCRdb used MiXCR to reprocess the 5' RACE reads, holding one entry per CDR3 protein. The repertoire holds 65,000 to 90,000 distinct CDR3 sequences, with around 5.1% as singletons. The receptor set was obtained from a female donor in good health.

In this sample, this clonotype turned up many times. V usage is TRBV20-1 and J usage is TRBJ2-1, with 9 nucleotides matching TRBD2. This CDR3 has 17 amino acids. Germline V lookup: CDR1 DFQATT, CDR2 SNEGSKA (reference sequence). V shed 5 bases and J 4 bases; nucleotides not matched to a gene: 15. This CDR3 reads CSAGASGRLKGYNEQFF. As DNA, the CDR3 is TGCAGTGCTGGGGCCAGCGGGAGGCTAAAAGGGTACAATGAGCAGTTCTTC.

This clonotype has more than one count but fewer than ten. The genes are TRBV29-1 and TRBJ2-3; 11 nucleotides match TRBD2. J was trimmed by 2 bases and V by 4 bases; bases with no gene match: 2. The CDR3 spans 14 residues. Germline CDR1 reads SQVTM; CDR2 reads ANQGSEA. The CDR3 DNA sequence: TGCAGCGTTGGACTAGCGGGACCCACAGATACGCAGTATTTT. It specifies CSVGLAGPTDTQYF.

V gene TRBV6-5 combines with J gene TRBJ1-4, with a tentative D call TRBD1 (5 bases). Germline-derived CDR1 and CDR2 are MNHEY and SVGAGI. The CDR3 loop spans 17 amino acids. Trimming shortened V by 0 bases and J by 2 bases, and 13 bases separated the two germline ends. CDR3 in amino acids: CASSYSRRGWTNEKLFF. CDR3 bases: TGTGCCAGCAGTTACTCGAGGCGGGGGTGGACTAATGAAAAACTGTTTTTT.

Comments on this clonotype: Since a much larger clone is just one base distant, this may be a read error. The chain recombines TRBV7-9 with TRBJ1-1, with D perhaps TRBD1 (5 bases). Germline V gene data show CDR1 as SEHNR and CDR2 as FQNEAQ (reference sequence). The CDR3 loop spans 11 amino acids. V shed 8 bases and J shed 8 bases, with 12 bases lying between them. The CDR3 bases are TGTGCCAGCGGCCATTCAGGGGAAGCTTTCTTT. It translates to CASGHSGEAFF.

The sample holds many counts of this clonotype. The genes are TRBV27 and TRBJ1-5; 10 bases are a match to TRBD1. Per germline, CDR1 MNHEY and CDR2 SMNVEV (reference sequence). The CDR3 has 16 amino acids. The ends lost 9 bases at V and 0 bases at J; junction bases unmatched: 8. The CDR3 region is CASTHGTGDSNQPQHF. The CDR3 DNA reads TGTGCCAGTACCCACGGGACAGGGGATAGCAATCAGCCCCAGCATTTT.